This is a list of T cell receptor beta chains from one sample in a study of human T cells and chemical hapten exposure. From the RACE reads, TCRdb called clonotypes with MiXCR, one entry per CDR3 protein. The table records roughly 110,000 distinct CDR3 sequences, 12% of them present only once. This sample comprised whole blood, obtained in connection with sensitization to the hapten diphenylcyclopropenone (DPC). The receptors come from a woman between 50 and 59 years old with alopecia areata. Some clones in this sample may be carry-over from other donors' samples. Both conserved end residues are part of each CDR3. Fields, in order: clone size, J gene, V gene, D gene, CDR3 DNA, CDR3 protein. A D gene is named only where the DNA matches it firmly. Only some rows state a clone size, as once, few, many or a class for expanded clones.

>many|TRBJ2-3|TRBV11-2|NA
TGTGCCAGCAGCTTAGAGGGGGCGGGGCAAAACACAGATACGCAGTATTTT
CASSLEGAGQNTDTQYF
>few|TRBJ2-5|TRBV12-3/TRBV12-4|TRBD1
TGTGCCAGCAGTTCGAACAGGGGCCGGGAGACCCAGTACTTC
CASSSNRGRETQYF
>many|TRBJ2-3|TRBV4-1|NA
TGCGCCAGCAGCCAAGATCCCAGGGACCTCCCAGATACGCAGTATTTT
CASSQDPRDLPDTQYF
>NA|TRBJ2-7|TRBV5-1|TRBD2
TGCGCCAGCAGCTTGGGGACTAGCGGGAGGGCCGAGTACGAGCAGTACTTC
CASSLGTSGRAEYEQYF
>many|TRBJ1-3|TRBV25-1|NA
TGTGCCAGCAGTAACAGGGAAGGCTTTGGAAACACCATATATTTT
CASSNREGFGNTIYF
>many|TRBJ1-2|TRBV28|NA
TGTGCCAGCAGGATCACAGGGAACTATGGCTACACCTTC
CASRITGNYGYTF
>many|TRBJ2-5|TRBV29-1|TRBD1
TGCAGCGTTGGAGCCAGGGGGTCCCCACAAGAGACCCAGTACTTC
CSVGARGSPQETQYF
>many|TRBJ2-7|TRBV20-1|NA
TGCAGTGTCAACCCCGCGGGGGAGCAGTACTTC
CSVNPAGEQYF
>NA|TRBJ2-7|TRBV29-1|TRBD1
TGCAGCGTGGGACAGAATTTCGGGAACGAGCAGTACTTC
CSVGQNFGNEQYF
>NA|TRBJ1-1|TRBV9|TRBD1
TGTGCCAGCAGCGCGGACAGGGGTAACACTGAAGCTTTCTTT
CASSADRGNTEAFF
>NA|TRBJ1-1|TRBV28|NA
TGTGCCAGCAGTCAGGGGAACACTGAAGCTTTCTTT
CASSQGNTEAFF
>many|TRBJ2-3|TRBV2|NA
TGTGCCAGCAGTGGTTCGGGAGATACGCAGTATTTT
CASSGSGDTQYF
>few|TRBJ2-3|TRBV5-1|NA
TGCGCCAGCAGCTTGGCCCCCATCACAGATACGCAGTATTTT
CASSLAPITDTQYF
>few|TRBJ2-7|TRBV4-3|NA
TGCGCCAGCAGCCAAGATCTTACCAGCCCCTACGAGCAGTACTTC
CASSQDLTSPYEQYF
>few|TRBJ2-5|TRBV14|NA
TGTGCCAGCAGCCAAGCCCTTCCTCTCCGGGGGCGGGAGACCCAGTACTTC
CASSQALPLRGRETQYF
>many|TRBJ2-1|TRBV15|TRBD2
TGTGCCACCAGCAGAGACCGGGCGGGAGTGATTCATGAGCAGTTCTTC
CATSRDRAGVIHEQFF
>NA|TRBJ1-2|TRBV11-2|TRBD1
TGTGCCAGCAGCTTAGGGACAGGGGTTTTTAACTATGGCTACACCTTC
CASSLGTGVFNYGYTF
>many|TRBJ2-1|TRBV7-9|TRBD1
TGTGCCAGCCCCAAGGGGGCCGAGAGCTCCTACAATGAGCAGTTCTTC
CASPKGAESSYNEQFF
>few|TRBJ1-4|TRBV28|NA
TGTGCCAGCAGTTCCGGGATTGATAATGAAAAACTGTTTTTT
CASSSGIDNEKLFF
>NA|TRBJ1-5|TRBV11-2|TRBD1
TGTGCCAGCAGGCTGACAGGGGGTGAGAATCAGCCCCAGCATTTT
CASRLTGGENQPQHF
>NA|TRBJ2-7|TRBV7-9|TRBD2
TGTGCAGGGGCGGGAGACCCCTACGAGCAGTACTTC
CAGAGDPYEQYF
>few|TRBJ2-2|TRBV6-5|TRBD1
TGTGCCAGCAGCCTACAGGGGGCAATGCGGACCGGGGAGCTGTTTTTT
CASSLQGAMRTGELFF
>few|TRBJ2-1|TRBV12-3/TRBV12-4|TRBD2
TGTGCCAGCGGGACTAGCGGGAGGGACAATGAGCAGTTCTTC
CASGTSGRDNEQFF
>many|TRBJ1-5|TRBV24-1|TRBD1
TGTGCCACCAGTGCCTCAACCCGACAGGGGGCTGCTTATAGCAATCAGCCCCAGCATTTT
CATSASTRQGAAYSNQPQHF
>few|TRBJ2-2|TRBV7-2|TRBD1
TGTGCCAGCAGCCCGTGGGACAGGGGGCGCCACGGGGAGCTGTTTTTT
CASSPWDRGRHGELFF
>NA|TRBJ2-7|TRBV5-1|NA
TGCGCCAGCAGCTTGGACAGGGCCACCTACGAGCAGTACTTC
CASSLDRATYEQYF
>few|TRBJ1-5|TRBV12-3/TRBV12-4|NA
TGTGCCAGCAGTTTCCACAGTAGCAATCAGCCCCAGCATTTT
CASSFHSSNQPQHF
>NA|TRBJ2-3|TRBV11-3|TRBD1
TGTGCCAGCAGTTCGGGACAGGTCCGCACAGATACGCAGTATTTT
CASSSGQVRTDTQYF
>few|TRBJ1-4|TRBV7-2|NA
TGTGCCAGCAGCTTAGGGGCAGCACCCCTGGGGGAAAAACTGTTTTTT
CASSLGAAPLGEKLFF